This passage covers 22 T cell receptor beta chains from one sample sequenced in a study of blood T cell repertoires in COVID-19. Profiling relied on immunoSEQ multiplex PCR, and the TCRdb table lists in-frame clones only, not all of them. The sample holds 200,000 to 250,000 clones; 83% are singletons and the top ten take around 7%. The sample was peripheral blood. The receptor source for this set is a woman in her fifties or sixties with acute or convalescent COVID-19.

This clone came up a few times. The chain recombines TRBV12-5 with TRBJ2-2; TRBD2 might be the D (6 bases). The germline V gene has CDR1 LGHNT and CDR2 FRNRAP. V was cut by 6 bases and J by 0 bases, with 17 bases left in between. The CDR3 runs to 17 residues. CDR3 in amino acids: CASGGGGAGTNTGELFF. CDR3 in DNA: TGTGCTAGTGGCGGAGGAGGGGCAGGGACGAACACCGGGGAGCTGTTTTTT.

The rearrangement uses TRBV30 and TRBJ1-2; possible D gene TRBD1, 5 bases. The CDR3 runs to 12 residues. Germline values: CDR1 GTSNPN, CDR2 SVGIG (reference sequence). V was clipped by 0 bases and J by 8 bases, with 10 bases between them. The CDR3 nucleotides are TGTGCCTGGAGTGTAAGGGGTTTCGGCTACACCTTC. It translates to CAWSVRGFGYTF.

This chain joins TRBV5-6 and TRBJ2-2; 8 positions agree with TRBD2. This CDR3 is 14 amino acids long. J gave up 4 bases and V 4 bases, and 3 bases lay outside the gene matches. Germline loops: CDR1 SGHDT, CDR2 YYEEEE. The CDR3 DNA follows: TGTGCCAGCAGCCGGACTAGCCTCACCGGGGAGCTGTTTTTT. Amino acid sequence: CASSRTSLTGELFF. The full variable domain, its missing parts supplied by reference TRBV5-6 and TRBJ2-2, is DAGVTQSPTHLIKTRGQQVTLRCSPKSGHDTVSWYQQALGQGPQFIFQYYEEEERQRGNFPDRFSGHQFPNYSSELNVNALLLGDSALYLCASSRTSLTGELFFGEGSRLTVL.

This chain connects TRBV28 to TRBJ1-5; D might be TRBD1 (5 bases). The germline V gene encodes CDR1 MDHEN and CDR2 SYDVKM. CDR3 size: 13 residues. Trimming shortened V by 5 bases and J by 2 bases, and 7 bases separated the two germline ends. CDR3 amino acids: CASSDSRNQPQHF. CDR3 bases: TGTGCCAGCAGTGACAGTCGCAATCAGCCCCAGCATTTT.

The rearrangement links TRBV2 to TRBJ2-3; no firm D call. This CDR3 comprises 11 residues. The V and J ends lost 8 bases and 6 bases respectively, with 9 bases between them. Germline V gene data show CDR1 as SNHLY and CDR2 as FYNNEI. The CDR3 DNA follows: TGTGCCAGCTCCTTCGGGGATACGCAGTATTTT. Translated, it gives CASSFGDTQYF.

This clone was observed a single time. The chain combines TRBV5-1 with TRBJ2-5; TRBD2 matches 14 bases. J was trimmed by 5 bases and V by 4 bases; bases with no gene match: 10. Germline-derived CDR1 and CDR2 are SGHRS and YFSETQ. The CDR3 loop spans 17 amino acids. The CDR3 protein is CASSPGLAGGPLETQYF. CDR3 sequence (DNA): TGCGCCAGCAGCCCCGGACTAGCGGGGGGTCCTTTGGAGACCCAGTACTTC.

V usage is TRBV27 and J usage is TRBJ2-3, with D tentatively TRBD2 (6 bases). The CDR3 is made up of 15 amino acids. The V gene lost 5 bases and the J gene lost 2 bases, with 14 bases spanning the gap. The germline V gene encodes CDR1 MNHEY and CDR2 SMNVEV (reference sequence). CDR3 coding DNA: TGTGCCAGCAGTAATCCCGGGAGTCCCACAGATACGCAGTATTTT. It codes for CASSNPGSPTDTQYF.

V is TRBV6-5 and J is TRBJ1-6, with D unresolved. The ends were cut back, 0 bases at V and 7 bases at J, with 10 bases in the middle. Germline loops: CDR1 MNHEY, CDR2 SVGAGI. This CDR3 is built from 15 residues. The chain's CDR3 is CASSYSTRNNSPLHF. The CDR3 DNA reads TGTGCCAGCAGTTACTCGACAAGGAACAATTCACCCCTCCACTTT.

V is TRBV2 and J is TRBJ2-7; possibly TRBD1 or TRBD2 for D (6 bases each). The ends were cut back, 6 bases at V and 3 bases at J, with 15 bases in the middle. CDR1 SNHLY and CDR2 FYNNEI come from the germline V gene. This CDR3 has 14 residues. In DNA form, the CDR3 reads TGTGCCAGCAGCGAACAGGGAGGAAACTACGAGCAGTACTTC. Protein: CASSEQGGNYEQYF.

The chain employs TRBV7-2 and TRBJ2-3; a possible D gene is TRBD1 (5 bases). Germline CDR1 and CDR2: SGHTA and FQGNSA. The germline V and J ends were trimmed by 2 bases and 8 bases, with 17 bases remaining between them. There are 15 residues in the CDR3. CDR3 in amino acids: CASSLLGPKSSTQYF. In nucleotides, the CDR3 is TGTGCCAGCAGCTTACTGGGGCCGAAATCATCTACGCAGTATTTT.

The chain combines TRBV30 with TRBJ2-7; no firm D call. The CDR3 loop spans 12 amino acids. Trimming stripped 0 bases from V and 3 bases from J, with 6 bases between. The germline V gene encodes CDR1 GTSNPN and CDR2 SVGIG (reference sequence). This CDR3 reads CAWSVLDYEQYF. In nucleotides, the CDR3 is TGTGCCTGGAGTGTACTTGACTACGAGCAGTACTTC.

In this sample, this clone turned up a few times. The J gene is TRBJ2-1, the V gene TRBV7-2, with TRBD2 matching over 10 bases. Germline lookup yields CDR1 SGHTA and CDR2 FQGNSA. This CDR3 has 18 residues. The V segment lost 5 bases and the J segment 3 bases; nucleotides outside the gene matches: 13. The CDR3 reads CASSRNLVRTSGYNEQFF. Here the CDR3 DNA reads TGTGCCAGCAGCCGCAATTTAGTTCGGACTAGCGGCTACAATGAGCAGTTCTTC.

The V gene is TRBV9, the J gene TRBJ1-6; possibly TRBD1 for D (5 bases). V lost 0 bases to trimming and J lost 9 bases, with 10 bases between them. Germline CDR1 reads SGDLS; CDR2 reads YYNGEE. CDR3 length equals 14 residues. The DNA for the CDR3 is TGTGCCAGCAGCGTAGGCCAGGGTAGTTCACCCCTCCACTTT. It yields the protein CASSVGQGSSPLHF.

This chain joins TRBV7-6 and TRBJ1-3; tentative D call: TRBD1 (6 bases). V was clipped by 4 bases and J by 3 bases, with 10 bases between them. Germline V lookup: CDR1 SGHVS, CDR2 FNYEAQ. The length of the CDR3 is 14 residues. This CDR3 reads CASSYRTDGNTIYF. The CDR3 bases are TGTGCCAGCAGCTATAGGACAGATGGAAACACCATATATTTT.

The CDR3 here is CASSFKGDSHQPQHF. CDR3 DNA: TGTGCCAGCAGCTTTAAAGGGGACAGTCATCAGCCCCAGCATTTT. The genes are TRBV5-5 and TRBJ1-5; 7 nucleotides align to TRBD1. Germline CDR1 and CDR2: SGHKS and YYEKEE (reference sequence). V shed 2 bases, J shed 5 bases, and the junction held 7 bases outside the gene matches. The CDR3 runs 15 residues.

This clone was recorded once. CDR3 sequence reads: CAWSPGQGRGDQPQHF. CDR3 nucleotides: TGTGCCTGGAGTCCGGGACAGGGGCGCGGGGATCAGCCCCAGCATTTT. The chain uses TRBV30 and TRBJ1-5; TRBD1 aligns across 10 bases. Germline V lookup: CDR1 GTSNPN, CDR2 SVGIG (reference sequence). V lost 2 bases to trimming and J lost 5 bases; unmatched junction nucleotides: 9. The CDR3 sequence is 16 residues long.

This clone was observed once. The DNA for the CDR3 is TGTGCCAGCACCTGGACTAGCGGGGGGAACACAGATACGCAGTATTTT. It is translated as CASTWTSGGNTDTQYF. The chain recombines TRBV2 with TRBJ2-3, with TRBD2 matching 14 bases. Germline trimming cut 7 bases from V and 2 bases from J; bases unmatched to any gene: 5. The CDR3 covers 16 residues. Germline V gene sequence: CDR1 SNHLY, CDR2 FYNNEI.

The chain employs TRBV6-1 and TRBJ1-2; 7 positions match TRBD1. The germline V gene encodes CDR1 MNHNS and CDR2 SASEGT. This CDR3 contains 14 residues. The V segment lost 2 bases and the J segment 7 bases; nucleotides outside the gene matches: 7. Here the CDR3 DNA reads TGTGCCAGCAGTGAACTGTACCGGGACAGTGGCTACACCTTC. It encodes CASSELYRDSGYTF.

The chain recombines TRBV5-4 with TRBJ1-1, with 11 positions matching TRBD1. CDR1 is SGHNT, CDR2 YYREEE, per germline (reference sequence). V dropped 4 bases and J dropped 8; count of bases not matched to a gene: 4. This CDR3 region has 13 residues. CDR3 residues: CASSEDRGREAFF. CDR3 nucleotide sequence: TGTGCCAGCAGCGAGGACAGGGGGCGGGAAGCTTTCTTT.

The CDR3 region is CASSSRHGLASLGELFF. Written as DNA, the CDR3 is TGCGCCAGCAGCTCCAGACACGGACTAGCGTCTCTTGGGGAGCTGTTTTTT. The chain carries TRBV5-1 and TRBJ2-2; TRBD2 aligns across 9 bases. The CDR3 length is 17 residues. With V trimmed by 3 bases and J by 8 bases, 14 bases remained unmatched. The germline V gene encodes CDR1 SGHRS and CDR2 YFSETQ.

The chain is built from TRBV5-4 and TRBJ2-7, with TRBD1 matching over 8 bases. This CDR3 has 13 amino acids. Trimming at V came to 7 bases and at J to 6 bases, leaving 9 bases not matched to a gene. In germline, CDR1 is SGHNT, CDR2 YYREEE (reference sequence). The CDR3 is CASAPGTGIEQYF. The CDR3 region has the DNA TGTGCCAGCGCCCCCGGGACAGGAATCGAGCAGTACTTC.

V and J are TRBV28 and TRBJ2-5, with D perhaps TRBD1 (5 bases). The better agreement between TRBJ2-7 and the DNA end casts doubt on the J call. The CDR3 sequence is 13 residues long. Germline V CDR1 and CDR2: MDHEN, SYDVKM. Here the CDR3 DNA reads TGTGCCAGCAGTTTAATAGGGGAACGCGAGCAGTACTTC. Encoded protein: CASSLIGEREQYF.